This TCR beta chain appears in the sequencing data of a study of cytomegalovirus exposure and HLA in healthy donors. Concerning this clone itself: Its antigen is not identified.

The PCR was carried out with 60 Vbeta primers and 13 Jbeta primers. Here immunoSEQ multiplex PCR was the method, and the copy in TCRdb shows in-frame clones only, minus some. The data hold roughly 100,000 clones, with approximately 72% observed a single time. CDR3 length equals 12 residues. Germline assignment: CDR1 ENHRY and CDR2 SYGVKD. The trim removed 11 bases at V and 6 bases at J, leaving 9 bases unmatched. Whole-study results and caveats: An analysis that was carried out later associated 16,951 TCR beta sequences with HLA alleles at 0.05 false discovery rate. Later analysis demonstrated an association between a missense DCLRE1C variant and TCR beta V- and J-gene trimming. An analysis done earlier found most TCR beta V segments productive about 90% or about 30% of the time.

Donors likely had unrecorded immune exposures despite being nominally healthy when sampled. The receptor's source is a man between 18 and 29 years old in good health and CMV-seropositive. Sequencing used PBMCs. V is TRBV10-3 and J is TRBJ2-7; 8 bases line up with TRBD1. CDR3 bases: TGTGCCGCAGGGGCAGGGGGCTCCGAGCAGTACTTC. Translating it yields CAAGAGGSEQYF.